This T cell receptor beta chain was obtained from a study of T cell responses to AZD1222 COVID-19 vaccine. Study-level points and caveats: The study found vaccine-associated CD4 TCRs spanning spike, dominant at 160-218 and 743-854. The study reported that nearly half of spike-specific TCRs target unmutated variant regions.

Data came from immunoSEQ multiplex PCR; TCRdb stores just in-frame clones and leaves some out. The sample includes roughly 150,000 clones, more than 70% seen only once; the top ten take about 3.7%. The CDR3 has 12 residues. With 5 bases removed from V and 8 bases from J, the gap between germline ends came to 12 bases. Germline V gene sequence: CDR1 SEHNR, CDR2 FQNEAQ (reference sequence). A remark on this clone: The antigen remains undetermined.

The chain employs TRBV7-9 and TRBJ2-5; weak D call: TRBD2 (6 bases). This sequence was found in an adult in good health. This specimen was peripheral blood, taken on day 0 of MenACWY control vaccination. In DNA form, the CDR3 reads TGTGCCAGCAGCCTTCGGGACTCCACCCAGTACTTC. As protein: CASSLRDSTQYF.